This T cell receptor (beta chain) was profiled in a study of cytomegalovirus exposure and HLA in healthy donors. At the level of the study: An early data release held some 85 million unique TCRs from HLA-typed donors. The study's findings and limits: Sequencing depth across donors, presence/absence analyses assumed, was roughly uniform.

Notes on this clone: Its antigen is not known.

The PCR contained 60 Vbeta and 13 Jbeta primers. The assay was immunoSEQ multiplex PCR, and TCRdb's table has in-frame clones only and misses some. The sample contains approximately 210,000 clones, 81% of which appear only once. Germline lookup yields CDR1 MNHEY and CDR2 SVGAGI. J lost 9 bases, V lost 2 bases, and 12 bases had no gene match. The CDR3 has 15 residues. This TCR came from a young man in good health and CMV-seronegative. The material sequenced was PBMCs. This chain joins TRBV6-5 and TRBJ2-5, with TRBD2 identical over 7 bases. The CDR3 here is CASSYPSQGAGAQYF. The CDR3 nucleotides read TGTGCCAGCAGTTACCCCTCGCAGGGCGCGGGGGCCCAGTACTTC.